This T cell receptor beta chain was identified in a study of beta chain features in type 1 diabetes. Findings of the study overall: It was among patients, rather than healthy donors, that naive, central memory and Treg TCRB repertoires appeared more similar. Patients with Type 1 diabetes showed moderately but significantly shorter TCRB CDR3s in all four CD4+ subsets.

The isolated RNA, all of it, was reverse transcribed, so expressed TCRB transcripts were what got sequenced. Sequenced by immunoSEQ multiplex PCR; TCRdb stores in-frame clones only, minus some. Of around 140,000 clones listed, about 13% were seen once; the top ten hold approximately 1.3%. Between the trimmed V and J ends, which lost 1 base and 9 bases, there was a span of 4 bases. CDR1 DFQATT and CDR2 SNEGSKA come from the germline V gene (reference sequence). CDR3 size: 10 residues. Ten or more counts support this clone. Its antigen is unidentified. Sequencing used central memory CD4+ T cells from blood. The chain carries TRBV20-1 and TRBJ2-1; D remains unclear. The clonotype originates from a man younger than 35 with type 1 diabetes. The CDR3 DNA sequence: TGCAGTGCTAGAGGGACTGAGCAGTTCTTC. It specifies CSARGTEQFF.